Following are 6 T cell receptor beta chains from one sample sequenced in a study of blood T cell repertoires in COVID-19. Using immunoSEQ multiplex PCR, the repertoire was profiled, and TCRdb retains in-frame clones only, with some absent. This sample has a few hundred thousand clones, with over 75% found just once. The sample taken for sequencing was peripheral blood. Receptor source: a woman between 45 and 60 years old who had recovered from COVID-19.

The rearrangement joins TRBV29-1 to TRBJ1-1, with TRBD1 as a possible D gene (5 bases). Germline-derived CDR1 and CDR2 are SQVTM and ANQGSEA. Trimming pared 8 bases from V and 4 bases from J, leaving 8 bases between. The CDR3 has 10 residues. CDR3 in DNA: TGCAGCTACCAGGGCACTGAAGCTTTCTTT. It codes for CSYQGTEAFF.

The CDR3 reads CASSPRGRSTEAFF. The CDR3 bases are TGTGCCAGCAGCCCCAGGGGGCGCAGCACTGAAGCTTTCTTT. The V call is TRBV5-4, the J call TRBJ1-1; 8 bases map to TRBD1. V trimming: 4 bases; J trimming: 4 bases; junction bases outside the gene matches: 6. The CDR3 consists of 14 residues. The germline CDR1 and CDR2 sequences are SGHNT and YYREEE (reference sequence).

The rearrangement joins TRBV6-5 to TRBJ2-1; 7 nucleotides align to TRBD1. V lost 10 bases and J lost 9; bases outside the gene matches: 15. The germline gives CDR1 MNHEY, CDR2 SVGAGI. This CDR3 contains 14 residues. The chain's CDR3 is CATRTGTASTEQFF. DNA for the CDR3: TGTGCCACCCGGACCGGGACAGCATCTACTGAGCAGTTCTTC.

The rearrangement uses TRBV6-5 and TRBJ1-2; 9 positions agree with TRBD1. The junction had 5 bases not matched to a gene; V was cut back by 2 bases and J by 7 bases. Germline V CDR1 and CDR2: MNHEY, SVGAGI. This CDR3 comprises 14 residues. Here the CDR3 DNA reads TGTGCCAGCAGTTACCGACAGGGGGATACTGGCTACACCTTC. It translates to CASSYRQGDTGYTF.

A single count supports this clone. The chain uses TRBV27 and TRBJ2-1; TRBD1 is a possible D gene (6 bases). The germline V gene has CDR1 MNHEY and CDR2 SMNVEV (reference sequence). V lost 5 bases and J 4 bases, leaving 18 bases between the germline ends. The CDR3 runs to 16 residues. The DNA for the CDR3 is TGTGCCAGCAGTACCAATACAGGGATTTATTACAATGAGCAGTTCTTC. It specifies CASSTNTGIYYNEQFF.

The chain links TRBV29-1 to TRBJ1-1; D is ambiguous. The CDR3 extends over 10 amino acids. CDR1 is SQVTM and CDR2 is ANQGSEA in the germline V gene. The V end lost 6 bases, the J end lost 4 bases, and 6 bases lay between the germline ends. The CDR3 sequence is CSVAGTEAFF. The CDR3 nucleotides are TGCAGCGTGGCAGGCACTGAAGCTTTCTTT.